This TCR beta chain stems from a study of cytomegalovirus exposure and HLA in healthy donors listed by TCRdb under 2017. Broadly, across the study: According to a later analysis, one platform produced both the roughly 110 validation repertoires and the 666 repertoires of the first cohort. To predict cytomegalovirus infection status, the study combined high-throughput TCR immunosequencing, statistical association of individual TCRs with disease status, and machine learning. The study was designed to test whether signatures of past pathogen exposure could be identified by cataloging public T cell receptors. In addition to the first cohort of 666 subjects, a separate validation cohort of 130 or so different subjects was used.

Separate from the roughly 700-subject first cohort, the validation cohort of about 130 subjects was the group to which the donors belonged. The CDR3 contains 20 residues, cysteine and phenylalanine counted. Of all the DNA, just the CDR3 is kept, 60 bases in frame from base 1. Clipping removes 5 bases from V and 2 bases from J, with 18 as the unmatched junction base count. CDR1 and CDR2, looked up from the germline V gene (reference sequence), are MNHEY and SMNVEV. The paper's findings and limits, for the study overall: The study listed approximately 150 TCR beta chains as associated with cytomegalovirus. The classifier was reported to diagnose cytomegalovirus status with high specificity and sensitivity in both the original cohort and the validation cohort. It was suggested by the authors that the approach could potentially be generalized to other disease states and immunological phenotypes. The validation cohort had no HLA typing available for a later analysis, so co-occurrence within that cohort was assessed over all 130 or so repertoires. In vitro tests confirmed that three of the cytomegalovirus-associated TCR beta chains recognize cytomegalovirus antigens. Subsequent analysis determined that TCRs grouped into clusters in the first cohort also showed a tendency toward co-occurrence across the approximately 120 validation repertoires, and approximately 93% of cluster scores exceeded 0. Most TCR sequences were observed very rarely across donors, whereas some public TCRs were present in many individuals.

The library came from the immunoSEQ multiplex PCR assay. The original pipeline was this. To diagnose cytomegalovirus status from the catalog of TCR beta chain sequences, a statistical classification framework was built. Not all clones reach the TCRdb copy of this immuneACCESS table, which keeps in-frame sequences only. Checked studies attribute under half of the gap to unresolved V genes and leave the rest unexplained. V and J calls and clone size are as listed in that table; D and trimming were resolved from the DNA. The sample yields more than 300,000 clones; about nine tenths were counted once. The top ten clones comprise roughly 0.83% of the sample. For this clone: What this receptor recognizes is not known. Base-call qualities are not available, and no considerably larger clone is one nucleotide away.

The receptor's source is a woman in her late teens or twenties in good health and CMV-seronegative. The rearranged chain carries TRBV27 and TRBJ2-1, and 10 junction bases match TRBD2. The specimen was PBMCs. The CDR3 corresponds to CASSPTARQISGRTYNEQFF. The nucleotides read TGTGCCAGCAGTCCGACCGCACGTCAGATTAGCGGGAGGACCTACAATGAGCAGTTCTTC.